The clone carrying this T cell receptor (beta chain) was counted a few times. Its specificity is not known. The data were taken from a study of OX40 agonist ivuxolimab in advanced cancers. Overall study context: Patients received ivuxolimab, an agonistic anti-OX40 (CD134) antibody. The dose of intravenous ivuxolimab that patients received every 2 weeks ranged from 0.01 to 10 mg/kg. Study-level points and caveats: CD4+ and CD8+ blood T cells expanded clonally by week 6 at 0.1 to 3.0 mg/kg.

People who had autoimmune disease history or systemic immunosuppression were excluded. Some clones are missing from TCRdb's copy, which holds only in-frame ones; the method was immunoSEQ multiplex PCR. The table has about 59,000 clones, 85% seen once; the top ten hold over 3.5%. This CDR3 is built from 20 residues. Germline values: CDR1 SGHVS, CDR2 FQNEAQ. The junction had 22 bases not matched to a gene; V was cut back by 5 bases and J by 8 bases. The receptor was derived from an adult with an advanced solid tumor such as melanoma, head and neck, liver or kidney cancer. This chain links TRBV7-8 with TRBJ2-3; 13 bases map to TRBD2. The sample consisted of CD4+ or CD8+ T cells sorted from blood, taken in a trial of the OX40 agonist ivuxolimab. The CDR3 protein is CASSPGAGGLAGTQRGTQYF. The CDR3 bases are TGTGCCAGCAGCCCAGGGGCAGGGGGACTAGCGGGAACACAGAGGGGTACGCAGTATTTT.